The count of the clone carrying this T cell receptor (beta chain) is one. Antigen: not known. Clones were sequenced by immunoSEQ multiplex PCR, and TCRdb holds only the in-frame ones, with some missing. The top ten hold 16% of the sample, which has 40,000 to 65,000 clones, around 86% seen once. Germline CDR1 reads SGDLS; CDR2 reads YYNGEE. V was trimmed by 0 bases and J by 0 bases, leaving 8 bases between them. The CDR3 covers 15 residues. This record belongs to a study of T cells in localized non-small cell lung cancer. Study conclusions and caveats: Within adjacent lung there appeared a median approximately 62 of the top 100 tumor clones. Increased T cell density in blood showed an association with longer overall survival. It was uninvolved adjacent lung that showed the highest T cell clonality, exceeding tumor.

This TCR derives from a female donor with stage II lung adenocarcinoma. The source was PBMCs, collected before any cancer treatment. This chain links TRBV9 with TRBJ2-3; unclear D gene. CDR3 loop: CASSVAPTSTDTQYF. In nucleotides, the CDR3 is TGTGCCAGCAGCGTAGCCCCCACTAGCACAGATACGCAGTATTTT.